These T cell receptor beta chains were read from a single sample in a study of T cells in Graves' hyperthyroidism and ophthalmopathy. One entry per CDR3 protein results from TCRdb running MiXCR on the multiplex PCR reads. The sample has hundreds of thousands of distinct CDR3 sequences; roughly 40% are singletons. Sequencing was done on a sample of blood. These receptors were taken from a man younger than 30 with Graves' hyperthyroidism. Each CDR3 is given with its conserved first and last residue. The order of the fields is D gene, clone size, J gene, V gene, CDR3 protein, CDR3 DNA. A D gene is named only where the DNA matches it firmly. Rows may omit the clone size; those that give it use once, few, many or a size class.

d_gene: .; abundance: many; j_gene: TRBJ1-5; v_gene: TRBV7-8; CDR3aa: CASSRGQTNQPQHF; CDR3nt: TGTGCCAGCAGCAGAGGACAGACTAATCAGCCCCAGCATTTT
d_gene: .; abundance: .; j_gene: TRBJ2-7; v_gene: TRBV10-3; CDR3aa: CAISGGDTYYEQYF; CDR3nt: TGTGCCATCAGTGGGGGGGACACATACTACGAGCAGTACTTC
d_gene: .; abundance: .; j_gene: TRBJ1-1; v_gene: TRBV24-1; CDR3aa: CAPRNRDMDTEAFF; CDR3nt: TGTGCCCCAAGAAACAGGGACATGGACACTGAAGCTTTCTTT
d_gene: TRBD1; abundance: .; j_gene: TRBJ2-2; v_gene: TRBV29-1; CDR3aa: CSVEAHTGTGTGELFF; CDR3nt: TGCAGCGTTGAAGCACATACCGGGACAGGCACCGGGGAGCTGTTTTTT
d_gene: TRBD1; abundance: few; j_gene: TRBJ2-7; v_gene: TRBV5-5; CDR3aa: CASSLGQGWEQYF; CDR3nt: TGTGCCAGCAGCCTCGGACAGGGGTGGGAGCAGTACTTC
d_gene: .; abundance: few; j_gene: TRBJ1-2; v_gene: TRBV10-3; CDR3aa: CATTGTYGYTF; CDR3nt: TGTGCCACCACCGGGACCTATGGCTACACCTTC
d_gene: TRBD1; abundance: few; j_gene: TRBJ2-5; v_gene: TRBV6-5; CDR3aa: CASSSLTGVETQYF; CDR3nt: TGTGCCAGCAGTTCCCTGACAGGGGTAGAGACCCAGTACTTC
d_gene: .; abundance: .; j_gene: TRBJ1-1; v_gene: TRBV7-9; CDR3aa: CASSPRSAAPDTEAFF; CDR3nt: TGTGCCAGCAGCCCAAGGTCGGCAGCCCCCGACACTGAAGCTTTCTTT
d_gene: .; abundance: many; j_gene: TRBJ1-6; v_gene: TRBV14; CDR3aa: CASSQDITSPLHF; CDR3nt: TGTGCCAGCAGCCAAGATATAACTTCACCCCTCCACTTT
d_gene: TRBD2; abundance: few; j_gene: TRBJ2-7; v_gene: TRBV20-1; CDR3aa: CSADGLASYEQYF; CDR3nt: TGCAGTGCTGACGGACTAGCTTCCTACGAGCAGTACTTC
d_gene: .; abundance: .; j_gene: TRBJ1-2; v_gene: TRBV15; CDR3aa: CATSRVQVGPYGYTF; CDR3nt: TGTGCCACCAGCAGAGTACAGGTGGGCCCTTATGGCTACACCTTC